The clone carrying this T cell receptor beta chain was seen a single time. V was cut by 2 bases and J by 6 bases, with 16 bases left in between. CDR3 length: 15 residues. Germline loops: CDR1 SGHRS, CDR2 YFSETQ. Clones were sequenced by immunoSEQ multiplex PCR, and TCRdb holds only the in-frame ones, with some missing. The table lists 30,000 to 45,000 clones, around 91% of them singletons. This entry belongs to a study of T cell changes during pregnancy in multiple sclerosis. This chain joins TRBV5-1 and TRBJ2-3; a weak D match, TRBD2 (5 bases). Here the sequenced sample was CD4+ T cells from peripheral blood mononuclear cells, taken in the second trimester of pregnancy. The origin of this receptor is a female donor in good health, enrolled as a control in a pregnancy study. The CDR3 sequence: CASSFEGGVPDTQYF. The DNA of the CDR3 is TGCGCCAGCAGCTTCGAGGGTGGAGTCCCGGATACGCAGTATTTT.